This is a list of T cell receptor beta chains from one sample in a study of Ad26.COV2.S vaccination and SARS-CoV-2 variants. The repertoire was sequenced with immunoSEQ multiplex PCR; TCRdb's copy has only in-frame clones and lacks some. Of 350,000 to 600,000 clones listed, roughly 87% are singletons. The specimen comprised peripheral blood, sampled in a trial of Ad26.COV2.S vaccine versus placebo. The receptor set was obtained from a person between 18 and 60 years old who received the Ad26.COV2.S COVID-19 vaccine or a placebo. Both conserved end residues are part of each CDR3. The D gene is left open where the match is weak. Size values are once, few and many counts, or a class for expanded clones, and some rows have none.

j_gene: TRBJ1-2
abundance: NA
d_gene: NA
v_gene: TRBV30
CDR3aa: CAWSVRGGYTF
CDR3nt: TGTGCCTGGAGTGTTCGTGGGGGCTACACCTTC

j_gene: TRBJ2-7
abundance: once
d_gene: NA
v_gene: TRBV7-9
CDR3aa: CASSQRGQGEFYEQYF
CDR3nt: TGTGCCAGCAGTCAGAGGGGTCAAGGGGAATTCTACGAGCAGTACTTC

j_gene: TRBJ1-4
abundance: NA
d_gene: NA
v_gene: TRBV7-9
CDR3aa: CASSLGPQTDYEKLFF
CDR3nt: TGTGCCAGCAGCTTAGGGCCCCAGACGGACTATGAAAAACTGTTTTTT

j_gene: TRBJ1-5
abundance: NA
d_gene: NA
v_gene: TRBV2
CDR3aa: CASSFLLQGSNQPQHF
CDR3nt: TGTGCCAGCAGTTTCTTACTGCAGGGTAGCAATCAGCCCCAGCATTTT

j_gene: TRBJ2-1
abundance: NA
d_gene: NA
v_gene: TRBV30
CDR3aa: CAWSRTRGFYNEQFF
CDR3nt: TGTGCCTGGAGCCGTACTCGCGGGTTCTACAATGAGCAGTTCTTC

j_gene: TRBJ1-1
abundance: NA
d_gene: TRBD1
v_gene: TRBV4-3
CDR3aa: CASSQAGTGRGNTEAFF
CDR3nt: TGCGCCAGCAGCCAAGCCGGGACAGGGAGGGGTAACACTGAAGCTTTCTTT

j_gene: TRBJ1-2
abundance: NA
d_gene: NA
v_gene: TRBV20-1
CDR3aa: CSLGLGDGYTF
CDR3nt: TGCAGTCTAGGCTTAGGGGATGGCTACACCTTC

j_gene: TRBJ1-4
abundance: NA
d_gene: NA
v_gene: TRBV18
CDR3aa: CASSPPGLTNEKLFF
CDR3nt: TGTGCCAGCTCACCACCGGGGCTAACTAATGAAAAACTGTTTTTT

j_gene: TRBJ2-1
abundance: NA
d_gene: TRBD2
v_gene: TRBV5-1
CDR3aa: CASSLLAGGVHTPYNEQFF
CDR3nt: TGCGCCAGCAGCTTACTAGCGGGAGGCGTACATACGCCCTACAATGAGCAGTTCTTC

j_gene: TRBJ2-1
abundance: NA
d_gene: TRBD2
v_gene: TRBV19
CDR3aa: CATRPTSGSRNEQFF
CDR3nt: TGTGCCACCAGGCCGACTAGCGGGAGTCGGAATGAGCAGTTCTTC

j_gene: TRBJ1-1
abundance: NA
d_gene: NA
v_gene: TRBV19
CDR3aa: CASSIGKNTEAFF
CDR3nt: TGTGCCAGTAGTATTGGAAAGAACACTGAAGCTTTCTTT

j_gene: TRBJ2-3
abundance: NA
d_gene: NA
v_gene: TRBV9
CDR3aa: CASSATGMAEHTDTQYF
CDR3nt: TGTGCCAGCAGCGCCACAGGGATGGCGGAACACACAGATACGCAGTATTTT

j_gene: TRBJ2-7
abundance: NA
d_gene: NA
v_gene: TRBV2
CDR3aa: CASSEALHFSYEQYF
CDR3nt: TGTGCCAGCAGTGAGGCCCTACATTTCTCCTACGAGCAGTACTTC

j_gene: TRBJ1-2
abundance: NA
d_gene: NA
v_gene: TRBV28
CDR3aa: CASTSRGGYTF
CDR3nt: TGTGCCAGCACTTCCCGGGGGGGCTACACCTTC

j_gene: TRBJ1-3
abundance: once
d_gene: TRBD1
v_gene: TRBV11-1
CDR3aa: CASSFGQGFSGNTIYF
CDR3nt: TGTGCCAGCAGCTTCGGACAGGGCTTCTCTGGAAACACCATATATTTT

j_gene: TRBJ2-2
abundance: NA
d_gene: NA
v_gene: TRBV9
CDR3aa: CASSAGGKNTGELFF
CDR3nt: TGTGCCAGCAGCGCGGGTGGGAAGAACACCGGGGAGCTGTTTTTT

j_gene: TRBJ1-3
abundance: NA
d_gene: NA
v_gene: TRBV28
CDR3aa: CASRFVGISGNTIYF
CDR3nt: TGTGCCAGCAGGTTCGTAGGCATCTCTGGAAACACCATATATTTT

j_gene: TRBJ2-7
abundance: few
d_gene: NA
v_gene: TRBV4-1
CDR3aa: CASSQEERAFTYEQYF
CDR3nt: TGCGCCAGCAGCCAAGAGGAACGAGCATTCACCTACGAGCAGTACTTC

j_gene: TRBJ2-3
abundance: NA
d_gene: NA
v_gene: TRBV6-5
CDR3aa: CASSRGQRTDTQYF
CDR3nt: TGTGCCAGCAGTCGAGGACAGCGGACAGATACGCAGTATTTT

j_gene: TRBJ2-5
abundance: NA
d_gene: NA
v_gene: TRBV6-2/TRBV6-3
CDR3aa: CASSPRDLSYTETQYF
CDR3nt: TGTGCCAGCAGTCCCCGGGACTTATCTTATACGGAGACCCAGTACTTC

j_gene: TRBJ1-1
abundance: NA
d_gene: NA
v_gene: TRBV28
CDR3aa: CAGTEAFF
CDR3nt: TGTGCGGGCACTGAAGCTTTCTTT

j_gene: TRBJ2-7
abundance: NA
d_gene: NA
v_gene: TRBV6-5
CDR3aa: CASKGGGASYEQYF
CDR3nt: TGTGCCAGCAAGGGAGGGGGTGCCTCCTACGAGCAGTACTTC

j_gene: TRBJ2-5
abundance: NA
d_gene: TRBD1
v_gene: TRBV2
CDR3aa: CASSEPTGPPQETQYF
CDR3nt: TGTGCCAGCAGTGAACCGACAGGGCCCCCCCAAGAGACCCAGTACTTC

j_gene: TRBJ1-2
abundance: NA
d_gene: NA
v_gene: TRBV7-2
CDR3aa: CASSPPSQSGYTF
CDR3nt: TGTGCCAGCAGCCCCCCGTCTCAGTCTGGCTACACCTTC

j_gene: TRBJ2-7
abundance: NA
d_gene: TRBD1
v_gene: TRBV19
CDR3aa: CASSMEWDRSYEQYF
CDR3nt: TGTGCCAGTAGTATGGAATGGGACAGATCCTACGAGCAGTACTTC

j_gene: TRBJ1-2
abundance: NA
d_gene: NA
v_gene: TRBV5-6
CDR3aa: CASSFSLQDPEIYGYTF
CDR3nt: TGTGCCAGCAGCTTTTCTTTACAGGACCCTGAGATCTATGGCTACACCTTC

j_gene: TRBJ1-2
abundance: NA
d_gene: NA
v_gene: TRBV19
CDR3aa: CASSSSRVNYGYTF
CDR3nt: TGTGCCAGTAGCTCCTCACGGGTTAACTATGGCTACACCTTC

j_gene: TRBJ2-2
abundance: NA
d_gene: TRBD1
v_gene: TRBV11-2
CDR3aa: CASNNRGGGNTGELFF
CDR3nt: TGTGCCAGCAATAATAGAGGGGGCGGAAACACCGGGGAGCTGTTTTTT

j_gene: TRBJ2-7
abundance: NA
d_gene: NA
v_gene: TRBV5-1
CDR3aa: CASSLSPGRGVVAYEQYF
CDR3nt: TGCGCCAGCAGCTTGTCGCCAGGGAGGGGGGTAGTCGCCTACGAGCAGTACTTC

j_gene: TRBJ2-7
abundance: NA
d_gene: TRBD2
v_gene: TRBV5-6
CDR3aa: CASSLAGAGVDF
CDR3nt: TGTGCCAGCAGCTTGGCGGGAGCGGGGGTGGACTTC

j_gene: TRBJ2-1
abundance: once
d_gene: TRBD2
v_gene: TRBV19
CDR3aa: CASSIAGGPNEQFF
CDR3nt: TGTGCCAGTAGTATAGCGGGAGGGCCTAATGAGCAGTTCTTC